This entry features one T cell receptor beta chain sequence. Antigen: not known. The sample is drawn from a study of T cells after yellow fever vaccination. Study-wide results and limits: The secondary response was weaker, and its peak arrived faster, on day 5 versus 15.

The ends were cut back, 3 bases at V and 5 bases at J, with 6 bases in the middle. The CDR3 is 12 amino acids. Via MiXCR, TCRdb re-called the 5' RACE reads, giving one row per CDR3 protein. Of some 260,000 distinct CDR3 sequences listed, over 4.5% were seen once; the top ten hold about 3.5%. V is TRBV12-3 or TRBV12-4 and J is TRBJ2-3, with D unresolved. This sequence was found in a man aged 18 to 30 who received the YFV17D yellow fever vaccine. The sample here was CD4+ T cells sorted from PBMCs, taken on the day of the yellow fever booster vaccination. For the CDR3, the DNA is TGTGCCAGCAGTTTCGGTGGAGATACGCAGTATTTT. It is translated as CASSFGGDTQYF.